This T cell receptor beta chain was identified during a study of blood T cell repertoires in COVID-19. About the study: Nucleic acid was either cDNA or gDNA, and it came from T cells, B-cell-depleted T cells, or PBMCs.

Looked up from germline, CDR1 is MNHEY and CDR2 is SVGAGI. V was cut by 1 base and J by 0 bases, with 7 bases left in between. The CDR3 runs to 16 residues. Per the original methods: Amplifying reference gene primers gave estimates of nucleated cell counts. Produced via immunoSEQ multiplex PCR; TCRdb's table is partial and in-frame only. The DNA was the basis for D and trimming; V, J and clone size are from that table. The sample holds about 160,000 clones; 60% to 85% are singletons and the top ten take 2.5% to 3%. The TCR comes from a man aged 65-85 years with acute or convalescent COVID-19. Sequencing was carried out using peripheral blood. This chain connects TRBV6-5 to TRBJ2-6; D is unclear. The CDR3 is CASSYFRSSGANVLTF. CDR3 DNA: TGTGCCAGCAGTTACTTTCGGAGCTCTGGGGCCAACGTCCTGACTTTC.